These 8 T cell receptor beta chains came from one sample sequenced in a study of blood T cells in healthy people across ages. The second PCR ran roughly 6 to 11 cycles with a sample-barcoded 5' primer and J-beta primers. From the 5' RACE reads, TCRdb called clonotypes with MiXCR, one entry per CDR3 protein. Of roughly 800,000 distinct CDR3 sequences in the sample, 58% were seen once. Sequences were obtained from blood. The source is a man aged 25-45 years in good health.

This clonotype was counted a few times. The chain recombines TRBV12-3 or TRBV12-4 with TRBJ2-7, with 9 bases fitting TRBD2. The CDR3 length is 15 residues. V shed 7 bases and J 2 bases; nucleotides not matched to a gene: 9. The CDR3 loop reads CASMLGAGGPYEQYF. The CDR3 nucleotides are TGTGCCAGCATGCTTGGGGCGGGGGGGCCCTACGAGCAGTACTTC.

The chain combines TRBV7-2 with TRBJ1-1, with a weak D call TRBD1 (5 bases). The CDR3 loop spans 15 amino acids. Trimming removed 5 bases from V and 6 bases from J, with 19 bases in between. The germline V gene has CDR1 SGHTA and CDR2 FQGNSA. The CDR3 sequence: CASSPMGYMGPEAFF. CDR3 DNA sequence: TGTGCCAGCAGCCCTATGGGATACATGGGGCCTGAAGCTTTCTTT.

The rearrangement joins TRBV7-2 to TRBJ1-2; possibly TRBD1 for D (6 bases). The V gene lost 5 bases and the J gene lost 5 bases, with 18 bases spanning the gap. Germline V gene sequence: CDR1 SGHTA, CDR2 FQGNSA. The CDR3 is 15 amino acids. DNA for the CDR3: TGTGCCAGCAGCACCTACAGGGTGTTAGGGTATGGCTACACCTTC. It codes for CASSTYRVLGYGYTF.

This chain links TRBV20-1 with TRBJ2-1; D gene unclear. The germline V gene has CDR1 DFQATT and CDR2 SNEGSKA (reference sequence). V dropped 6 bases and J dropped 0 bases, with 12 bases sitting between them. This CDR3 spans 14 amino acids. The CDR3 sequence is CSAKGQFSYNEQFF. The CDR3 DNA is TGCAGTGCCAAAGGGCAGTTCTCCTACAATGAGCAGTTCTTC.

This sequence joins TRBV6-6 and TRBJ2-7; TRBD1 aligns across 9 bases. J lost 5 bases, V lost 4 bases, and 6 bases had no gene match. CDR1 is MNHNY and CDR2 is SVGAGI in the germline V gene (reference sequence). The CDR3 runs 14 residues. The CDR3, as DNA: TGTGCCAGCAGTTCCGGGACAGGGTTCCACGAGCAGTACTTC. This codes for CASSSGTGFHEQYF.

V and J are TRBV6-5 and TRBJ2-4; 9 bases agree with TRBD1. This CDR3 has 16 amino acids. CDR1 MNHEY and CDR2 SVGAGI come from the germline V gene. CDR3 in amino acids: CASTAGVPGQGGPEYF. CDR3 bases: TGTGCTTCGACAGCAGGAGTACCGGGACAGGGCGGACCGGAGTACTTC.

CDR3 bases: TGTGCCAGCCTACCGGGACAGGGGCCTTTTAAGCAGTACTTC. It yields the protein CASLPGQGPFKQYF. The chain joins TRBV7-9 to TRBJ2-7; 10 bases map to TRBD1. The CDR3 runs to 14 residues. Germline CDR1 is SEHNR and CDR2 is FQNEAQ (reference sequence). V trimming: 8 bases; J trimming: 8 bases; junction bases outside the gene matches: 12.

For the CDR3, the DNA is TGTGCCAGCAGTTTAGCGGGACAGTACAATGAGCAGTTCTTC. It is translated as CASSLAGQYNEQFF. The chain has TRBV12-3 or TRBV12-4 and TRBJ2-1; 7 bases fit TRBD1. After removal of 0 bases from V and 4 bases from J, the junction contained 0 bases not matched to a gene. CDR3 size: 14 residues.